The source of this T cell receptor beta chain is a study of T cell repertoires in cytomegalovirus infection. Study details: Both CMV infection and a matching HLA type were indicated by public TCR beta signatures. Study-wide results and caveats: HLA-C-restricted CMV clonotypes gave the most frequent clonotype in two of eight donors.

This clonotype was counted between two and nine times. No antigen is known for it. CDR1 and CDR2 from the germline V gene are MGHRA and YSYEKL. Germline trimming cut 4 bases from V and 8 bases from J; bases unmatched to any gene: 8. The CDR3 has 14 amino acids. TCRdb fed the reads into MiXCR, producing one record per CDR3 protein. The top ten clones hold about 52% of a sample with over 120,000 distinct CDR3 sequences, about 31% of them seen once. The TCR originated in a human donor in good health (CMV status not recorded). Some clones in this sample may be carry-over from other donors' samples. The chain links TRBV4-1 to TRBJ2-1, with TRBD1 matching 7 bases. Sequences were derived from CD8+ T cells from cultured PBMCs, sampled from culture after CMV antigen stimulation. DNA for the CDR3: TGCGCCAGCAGCCCTTGGGACAGAAGCGATGAGCAGTTCTTC. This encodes CASSPWDRSDEQFF.